This TCR beta chain was captured by sequencing in a study of blood T cells in healthy people across ages. Next came a second PCR, run for about 7 to 12 cycles, which used a sample-barcoded 5' primer along with a J-beta primer mix. MiXCR, applied by TCRdb to the 5' RACE reads, yields one record per CDR3 protein. The repertoire consists of roughly 2 million distinct CDR3 sequences, with less than 50% occurring once and the leading ten covering around 2.1%. The germline gives CDR1 SGDLS, CDR2 YYNGEE. This CDR3 contains 14 residues. V lost 0 bases to trimming and J lost 7 bases, with 14 bases between them. Points from the study as a whole: With donor CMV status unknown, expanded clonotype changes were possibly confounded.

With respect to this clonotype: Its antigen is undetermined.

The TCR originated in a woman between 40 and 55 years old in good health. What was sequenced was blood. V gene TRBV9 combines with J gene TRBJ2-7; D is tentatively TRBD1 or TRBD2 (6 bases each). CDR3 region: CASSVEPGAGEQYF. The DNA for the CDR3 is TGTGCCAGCAGCGTAGAGCCGGGGGCCGGGGAGCAGTACTTC.